This paragraph covers one TCR beta chain sequence. The same CDR3 arises from other DNA sequences in this sample as well. Sequencing used immunoSEQ multiplex PCR; TCRdb keeps in-frame clones, though not all of them. The sample holds tens of thousands of clones, approximately 96% seen once. This entry is derived from a study of cytomegalovirus exposure and HLA in healthy donors. Separate from the roughly 710-subject first cohort, the roughly 130-subject validation cohort was the one that the donors belonged to. This CDR3 is 12 amino acids long. CDR1 MDHEN and CDR2 SYDVKM come from the germline V gene. V was shortened by 1 base and J by 7 bases, with 5 bases between the two germline ends.

Input material: PBMCs. This sequence originates from a man aged 18 to 29 in good health and CMV-seronegative. The chain joins TRBV28 to TRBJ1-5; D call uncertain. CDR3 nucleotide sequence: TGTGCCAGCAGTTTATACAGACAGCCCCAGCATTTT. Its translation is CASSLYRQPQHF. Based on the CDR3 plus reference TRBV28 and TRBJ1-5, the full variable domain is DVKVTQSSRYLVKRTGEKVFLECVQDMDHENMFWYRQDPGLGLRLIYFSYDVKMKEKGDIPEGYSVSREKKERFSLILESASTNQTSMYLCASSLYRQPQHFGDGTRLSIL.